This TCR beta chain was identified during a study of OX40 agonist ivuxolimab in advanced cancers. Context from the whole study: Ivuxolimab was a fully human IgG2 agonistic monoclonal antibody targeting the costimulatory receptor OX40 (CD134). Intravenous ivuxolimab was administered to patients every 2 weeks at six dose levels: 0.01, 0.1, 0.3, 1.5, 3 and 10 mg/kg. Of the roughly 51 dose-escalation patients, hepatocellular carcinoma was present in around 20, melanoma in around 15, renal cell carcinoma in 9 and head and neck cancer in 9. In the dose-escalation cohort, 70% to 85% of patients were male, and the mean age was 60 years with a range of about 20 to 79. Patients were allowed to have had prior anti-PD-1, anti-PD-L1 or anti-CTLA-4 therapy, and around 40% of the dose-escalation patients had previously received checkpoint inhibitors. Partial responses occurred in three dose-escalation patients: two with cutaneous melanoma and one with hepatocellular carcinoma. The point of sequencing TCRbeta in the periphery was to test whether ivuxolimab changed TCR sequence diversity and drove clonal T-cell expansion. The paper covers the monotherapy dose-escalation part of the phase I ivuxolimab trial, which included N of about 50 patients. Paper-wide results and their limitations: In partial responders in the 0.1-3.0 mg/kg groups, normalized peripheral clonal expansion was found to be among the lowest, especially among CD8+ T cells. At doses from 0.1 to 3.0 mg/kg, clonal expansion was seen in both CD4+ and CD8+ blood T cells between baseline and week 6. On average, CD8+ T cells showed more expanded clones than CD4+ T cells after ivuxolimab. The antigen specificity of the peripheral T cells that underwent clonal expansion was not determined. Low levels of normalized T-cell clonal expansion were also seen in some nonresponding patients.

Patients with a history of autoimmune disease or receiving systemic immunosuppression were excluded from the trial. In every dose cohort, peripheral blood was drawn for TCR sequencing at baseline, cycle 4 day 1, and cycle 7 day 1. Samples came from an open-label, multicenter, first-in-human phase I dose-escalation trial of ivuxolimab. Adults with locally advanced or metastatic melanoma, renal cell, hepatocellular, or head and neck squamous cell carcinoma were enrolled in the trial. Before TCR sequencing, CD4+ and CD8+ T cells were separately sorted from peripheral blood. To sequence the TCRbeta CDR3 region, genomic DNA was isolated from the sorted cells. The immunoSEQ Assay was used for sequencing of TCRbeta CDR3 regions. The source is immuneACCESS, and TCRdb retained only in-frame sequences with V and J called. Part of the clones is not carried over; for the studies checked, unresolved V genes explain less than half of this, and the remainder is unexplained. The sample table shows around 26,000 clones, and about 85% are seen once. The ten largest account for 34% of the sample.

As concerns this clone: Which antigen it targets is not known. Per-base qualities were not stored, and no clone one base away is much larger.

The sequence was collected from an adult with an advanced solid tumor such as melanoma, head and neck, liver or kidney cancer. Sequencing was performed on CD4+ or CD8+ T cells sorted from blood, taken in a trial of the OX40 agonist ivuxolimab.

The CDR3: CASRPAGTYEQYF. The nucleotide sequence is given as TGTGCCAGCAGACCAGCAGGCACCTACGAGCAGTACTTC. The V and J segments used are TRBV6-5 and TRBJ2-7, with no D gene named confidently. V lost 6 bases and J lost 2 bases; the stretch between them is 11 bases long. The CDR3 holds 13 amino acids from the cysteine to the phenylalanine. Kept here is only the CDR3 DNA, which spans 39 bases and is read in frame from base 1. The germline V gene supplies CDR1 MNHEY and CDR2 SVGAGI.